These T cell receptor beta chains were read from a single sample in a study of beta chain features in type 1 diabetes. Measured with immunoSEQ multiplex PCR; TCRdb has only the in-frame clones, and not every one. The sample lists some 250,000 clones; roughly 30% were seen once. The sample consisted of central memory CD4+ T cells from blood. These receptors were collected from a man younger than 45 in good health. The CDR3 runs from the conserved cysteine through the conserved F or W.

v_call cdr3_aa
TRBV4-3 CASSQDHTGQETQYF
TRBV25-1 CASSEWKTGGTDTQYF
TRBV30 CAWSLRIAEAFF
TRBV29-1 CSGLAGGVGADTQYF
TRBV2 CASSGAREGTQYF
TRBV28 CASSPRGSVVYNEQFF
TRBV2 CATRPGAAGETQYF
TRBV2 CASSLGRLNTEAFF
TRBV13 CASSFRDSSTDTQYF
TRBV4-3 CASSQDRVATQYF
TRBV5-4 CASSLVAGSTDTQYF
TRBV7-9 CASSPGGGWALFF
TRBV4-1 CASSQDPGPYEQYF
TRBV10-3 CATNRNNYGYTF
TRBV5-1 CASSLEGAPSNTEAFF
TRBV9 CASSVSGGADETQYF
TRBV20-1 CSARGGDTQYF
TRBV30 CAWSVQYQPQHF
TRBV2 CASSDLERPRQYF
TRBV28 CASSRGQVYGYTF
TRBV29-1 CSAGGQGNQPQHF
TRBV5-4 CASSTLGGNEQFF
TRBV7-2 CASSLGQGYSYEQYF
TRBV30 CAWSVYSGSYEQYF
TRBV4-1 CASSPNRRLSNTGELFF
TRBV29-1 CSVEAATSTDTQYF
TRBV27 CASSFYNNSPLHF
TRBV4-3 CASSQGTTDTQYF
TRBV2 CASSRDRSSGANVLTF
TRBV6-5 CASSTTRELNEQFF
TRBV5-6 CASSDRSTDTQYF
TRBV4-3 CASSQATSGFSYEQYF
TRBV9 CASTGSFNEQFF
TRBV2 CASRSWDGTYEQYF
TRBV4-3 CASSKLGQQETQYF
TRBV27 CASYTEQGGGYTF
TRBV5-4 CASKPGQGNTEAFF
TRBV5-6 CASSLEYTYEQYF
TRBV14 CASSQSGSGTQYF
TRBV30 CAWSGRGEQFF
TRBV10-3 CATTGLAPYEQYF
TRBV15 CATSRVGQGLRQETQYF
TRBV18 CASSPRYGIDNEQFF
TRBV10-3 CASSYSQGPADTQYF
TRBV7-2 CASSGGSQETQYF
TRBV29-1 CSVTTGTGDSPLHF
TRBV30 CAWNAGVTDTQYF
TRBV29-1 CSVPPAGVFDTQYF
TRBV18 CASSPEPTEAFF
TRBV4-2 CASSTRDTGDGYTF
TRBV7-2 CASSVRDRPRDEQYF
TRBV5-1 CASSDKQGSSYNEQFF
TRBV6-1 CASRPAKGETQYF
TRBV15 CATSRDPRSFYEQYF
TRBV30 CAWTGQGGAEAFF
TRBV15 CATSREVHLAQYF
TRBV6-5 CASSSPAGAGTEAFF
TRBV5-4 CASSLDREETQYF
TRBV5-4 CASSLSLADYEQYF